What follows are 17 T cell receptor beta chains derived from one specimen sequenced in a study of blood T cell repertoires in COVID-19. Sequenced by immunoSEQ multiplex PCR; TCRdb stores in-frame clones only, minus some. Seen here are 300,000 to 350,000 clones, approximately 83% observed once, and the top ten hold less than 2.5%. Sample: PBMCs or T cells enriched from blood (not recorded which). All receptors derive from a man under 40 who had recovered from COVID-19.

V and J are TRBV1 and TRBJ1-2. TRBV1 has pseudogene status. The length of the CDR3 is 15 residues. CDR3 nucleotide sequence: TGCACCAGCAGCCAAGAGGAGAGGACTAACTATGGCTACACCTTC. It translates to CTSSQEERTNYGYTF.

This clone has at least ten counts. The CDR3 sequence is CASSQDDRPGANVLTF. The CDR3 DNA reads TGTGCCAGCAGCCAAGACGACAGGCCCGGGGCCAACGTCCTGACTTTC. The chain combines TRBV4-2 with TRBJ2-6, with a weak D call TRBD1 (6 bases). Trimming stripped 0 bases from V and 4 bases from J, with 10 bases between. Germline V gene sequence: CDR1 LGHNA, CDR2 YNFKEQ. This CDR3 contains 16 residues.

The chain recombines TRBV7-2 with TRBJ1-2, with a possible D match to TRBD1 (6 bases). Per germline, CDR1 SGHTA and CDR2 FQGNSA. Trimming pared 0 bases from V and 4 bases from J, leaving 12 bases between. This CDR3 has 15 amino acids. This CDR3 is CASSLAGGPSYGYTF. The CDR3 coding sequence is TGTGCCAGCAGCTTAGCGGGGGGGCCCAGCTATGGCTACACCTTC.

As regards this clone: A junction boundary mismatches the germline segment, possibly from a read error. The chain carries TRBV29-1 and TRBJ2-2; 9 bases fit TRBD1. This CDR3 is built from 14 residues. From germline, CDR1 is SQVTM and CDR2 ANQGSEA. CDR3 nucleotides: TGCAGCGTTTATGGACAGGGGAACGCCGGGGAGCTGTTTTTT. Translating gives CSVYGQGNAGELFF.

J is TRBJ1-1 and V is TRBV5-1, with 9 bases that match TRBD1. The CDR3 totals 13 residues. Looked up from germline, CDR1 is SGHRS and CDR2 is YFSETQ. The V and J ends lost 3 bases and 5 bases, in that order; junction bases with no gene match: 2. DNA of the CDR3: TGCGCCAGCAGCTGGACAGGGGATACTGAAGCTTTCTTT. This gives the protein CASSWTGDTEAFF.

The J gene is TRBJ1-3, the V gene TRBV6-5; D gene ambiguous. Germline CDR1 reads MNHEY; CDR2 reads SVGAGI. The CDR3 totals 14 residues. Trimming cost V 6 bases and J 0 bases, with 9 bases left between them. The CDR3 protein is CASSSWASGNTIYF. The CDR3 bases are TGTGCCAGCAGCTCTTGGGCCTCTGGAAACACCATATATTTT.

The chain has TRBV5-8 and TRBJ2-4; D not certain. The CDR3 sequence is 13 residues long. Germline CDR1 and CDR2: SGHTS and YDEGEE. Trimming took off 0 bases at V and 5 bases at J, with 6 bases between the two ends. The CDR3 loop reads CASSLVPENIQYF. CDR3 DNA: TGTGCCAGCAGCTTGGTACCGGAAAACATTCAGTACTTC.

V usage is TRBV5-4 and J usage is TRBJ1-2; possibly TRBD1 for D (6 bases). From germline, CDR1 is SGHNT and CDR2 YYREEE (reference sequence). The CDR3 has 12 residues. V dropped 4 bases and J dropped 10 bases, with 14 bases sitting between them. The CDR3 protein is CASSGDRLDYTF. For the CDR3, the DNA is TGTGCCAGCAGCGGAGACAGGTTGGACTACACCTTC.

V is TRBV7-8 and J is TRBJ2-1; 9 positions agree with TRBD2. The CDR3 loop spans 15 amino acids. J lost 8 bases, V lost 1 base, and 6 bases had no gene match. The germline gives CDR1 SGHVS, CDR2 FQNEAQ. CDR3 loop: CASSLEEGLAYEQFF. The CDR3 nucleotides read TGTGCCAGCAGCTTAGAGGAGGGACTAGCATATGAGCAGTTCTTC. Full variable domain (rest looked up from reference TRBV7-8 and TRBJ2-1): GAGVSQSPRYKVAKRGQDVALRCDPISGHVSLFWYQQALGQGPEFLTYFQNEAQLDKSGLPSDRFFAERPEGSVSTLKIQRTQQEDSAVYLCASSLEEGLAYEQFFGPGTRLTVL.

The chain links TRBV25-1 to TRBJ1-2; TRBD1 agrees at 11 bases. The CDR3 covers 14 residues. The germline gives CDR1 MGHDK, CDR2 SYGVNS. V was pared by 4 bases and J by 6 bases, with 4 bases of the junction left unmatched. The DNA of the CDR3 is TGTGCCAGCAGTGCGGACAGGGGGCTCAATGGCTACACCTTC. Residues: CASSADRGLNGYTF.

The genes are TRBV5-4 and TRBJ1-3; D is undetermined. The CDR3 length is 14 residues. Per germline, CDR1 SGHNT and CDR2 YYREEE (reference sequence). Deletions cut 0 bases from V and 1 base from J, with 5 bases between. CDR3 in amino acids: CASSLGRSGNTIYF. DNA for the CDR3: TGTGCCAGCAGCTTGGGCAGATCTGGAAACACCATATATTTT.

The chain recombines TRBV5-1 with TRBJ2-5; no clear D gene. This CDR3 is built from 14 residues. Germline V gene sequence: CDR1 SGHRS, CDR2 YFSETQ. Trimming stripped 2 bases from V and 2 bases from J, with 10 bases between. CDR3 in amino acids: CASSLASVQETQYF. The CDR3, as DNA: TGCGCCAGCAGCTTAGCCTCTGTTCAAGAGACCCAGTACTTC.

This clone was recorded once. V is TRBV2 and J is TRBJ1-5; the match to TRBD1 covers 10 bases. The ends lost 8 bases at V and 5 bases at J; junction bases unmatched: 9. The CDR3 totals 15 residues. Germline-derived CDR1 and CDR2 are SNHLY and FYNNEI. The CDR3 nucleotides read TGTGCCAGCCGAAGGGACAGGGGAGGCCATCAGCCCCAGCATTTT. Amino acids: CASRRDRGGHQPQHF. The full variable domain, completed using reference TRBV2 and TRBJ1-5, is EPEVTQTPSHQVTQMGQEVILRCVPISNHLYFYWYRQILGQKVEFLVSFYNNEISEKSEIFDDQFSVERPDGSNFTLKIRSTKLEDSAMYFCASRRDRGGHQPQHFGDGTRLSIL.

This CDR3 reads CASSAGTGREKLFF. The DNA for the CDR3 is TGTGCCAGCAGCGCCGGGACAGGTCGTGAAAAACTGTTTTTT. The chain links TRBV7-9 to TRBJ1-4, with 8 bases lining up with TRBD1. This CDR3 is built from 14 residues. Germline V lookup: CDR1 SEHNR, CDR2 FQNEAQ (reference sequence). V was pared by 5 bases and J by 7 bases, with 6 bases of the junction left unmatched.

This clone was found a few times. In DNA form, the CDR3 reads TGTGCCAGCAGCTACGGGGTTGGAGGGCCTGGAAACACCATATATTTT. Translating gives CASSYGVGGPGNTIYF. This rearrangement joins TRBV13 to TRBJ1-3, with D unresolved. V was trimmed by 4 bases and J by 2 bases, leaving 15 bases between them. Germline V gives CDR1 PRHDT, CDR2 FYEKMQ (reference sequence). The CDR3 is 16 residues long.

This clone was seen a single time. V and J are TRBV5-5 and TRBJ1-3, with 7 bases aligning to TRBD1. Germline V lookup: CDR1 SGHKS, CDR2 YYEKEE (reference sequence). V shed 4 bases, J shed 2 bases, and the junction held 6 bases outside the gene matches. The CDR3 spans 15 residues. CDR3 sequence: CASSVRTGAGNTIYF. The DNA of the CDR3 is TGTGCCAGCAGCGTACGAACAGGGGCTGGAAACACCATATATTTT.

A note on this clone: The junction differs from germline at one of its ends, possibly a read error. The CDR3: CASSPREGTSGTDTQYF. The DNA for the CDR3 is TGTGCTAGCAGCCCGCGGGAGGGCACCTCCGGAACAGATACGCAGTATTTT. The rearrangement uses TRBV7-7 and TRBJ2-3; 9 bases match TRBD2. The length of the CDR3 is 17 residues. In germline, CDR1 is SSHAT, CDR2 FNYEAQ (reference sequence).